The next 29 T cell receptor beta chains were all read from a single sample in a study of cytomegalovirus exposure and HLA in healthy donors. The PCR used 60 Vbeta and 13 Jbeta primers. TCRdb's table, derived via immunoSEQ multiplex PCR, lists solely in-frame clones and lacks some. Of 90,000 to 100,000 clones in the sample, approximately 70% were seen once. Sequencing was done on a sample of PBMCs. All receptors come from a middle-aged man in good health and CMV-seronegative.

The chain has TRBV4-1 and TRBJ2-7; D not resolved. Germline V gene sequence: CDR1 MGHRA, CDR2 YSYEKL. V lost 6 bases to trimming and J lost 4 bases, with 13 bases between them. The CDR3 consists of 13 residues. The CDR3 DNA reads TGCGCCAGCAGTACTTCTGCCGGGTACGAGCAGTACTTC. It is translated as CASSTSAGYEQYF.

This clone was detected a few times. The V call is TRBV12-5, the J call TRBJ1-1, with a tentative D call TRBD1 (6 bases). From germline, CDR1 is LGHNT and CDR2 FRNRAP. CDR3 length: 13 amino acids. Trimming stripped 4 bases from V and 6 bases from J, with 12 bases between. The CDR3 coding sequence is TGTGCTAGTGGTTCGTCAGGGGTCCCTGAAGCTTTCTTT. Residues: CASGSSGVPEAFF.

The chain couples TRBV5-4 to TRBJ2-2; 9 bases agree with TRBD1. Per the germline V gene, CDR1 is SGHNT and CDR2 is YYREEE (reference sequence). The CDR3 spans 16 residues. V trimming: 3 bases; J trimming: 1 base; junction bases outside the gene matches: 4. The CDR3 loop reads CASSSPGQGNTGELFF. CDR3 nucleotides: TGTGCCAGCAGCTCTCCGGGACAGGGGAACACCGGGGAGCTGTTTTTT. The whole variable domain, filled in from reference TRBV5-4 and TRBJ2-2, reads ETGVTQSPTHLIKTRGQQVTLRCSSQSGHNTVSWYQQALGQGPQFIFQYYREEENGRGNFPPRFSGLQFPNYSSELNVNALELDDSALYLCASSSPGQGNTGELFFGEGSRLTVL.

V is TRBV5-1 and J is TRBJ1-2; D unclear. Germline values: CDR1 SGHRS, CDR2 YFSETQ. With 0 bases removed from V and 4 bases from J, the gap between germline ends came to 13 bases. The CDR3 contains 15 residues. This chain's CDR3 is CASSLEVGGVYGYTF. The CDR3 nucleotides are TGCGCCAGCAGCTTGGAGGTTGGCGGGGTCTATGGCTACACCTTC.

The rearrangement links TRBV27 to TRBJ1-6; D gene ambiguous. The V and J ends lost 0 bases and 4 bases respectively, with 16 bases between them. The germline V gene encodes CDR1 MNHEY and CDR2 SMNVEV (reference sequence). CDR3 size: 18 residues. CDR3 sequence reads: CASSLSPRVSLYNSPLHF. The CDR3 DNA reads TGTGCCAGCAGTTTATCACCGCGGGTGTCACTGTATAATTCACCCCTCCACTTT.

Turning to this clone: Germline and junction disagree at one end, which may indicate a read error. The chain employs TRBV7-9 and TRBJ2-7; D may be TRBD1 (6 bases). Germline loops: CDR1 SEHNR, CDR2 FQNEAQ (reference sequence). The CDR3 sequence is 15 residues long. The CDR3 protein is CASSSDRRSSHEQYF. In nucleotides, the CDR3 is TGTGCCAGCAGCTCAGACAGGAGGAGCTCCCACGAGCAGTACTTC.

The chain has TRBV30 and TRBJ1-1; D may be TRBD1 (5 bases). Trimming took 8 bases from V and 2 from J, leaving 12 bases between them. The CDR3 length is 12 residues. CDR1 and CDR2 (germline): GTSNPN, SVGIG (reference sequence). The CDR3 nucleotides are TGTGCCGGCGACAGACTTAACACTGAAGCTTTCTTT. Protein: CAGDRLNTEAFF.

The chain couples TRBV2 to TRBJ2-2; possibly TRBD1 for D (7 bases). Trimming pared 4 bases from V and 4 bases from J, leaving 10 bases between. This CDR3 has 14 residues. Germline values: CDR1 SNHLY, CDR2 FYNNEI. CDR3: CASSGQGGTGELFF. In DNA form, the CDR3 reads TGTGCCAGCAGTGGGCAGGGGGGCACCGGGGAGCTGTTTTTT. Full variable domain (outside the CDR3, taken from reference TRBV2 and TRBJ2-2): EPEVTQTPSHQVTQMGQEVILRCVPISNHLYFYWYRQILGQKVEFLVSFYNNEISEKSEIFDDQFSVERPDGSNFTLKIRSTKLEDSAMYFCASSGQGGTGELFFGEGSRLTVL.

The rearrangement uses TRBV11-3 and TRBJ2-3; D perhaps matches TRBD1 (5 bases). Trimming pared 4 bases from V and 2 bases from J, leaving 10 bases between. Germline V gene data show CDR1 as SGHNT and CDR2 as YENEEA. The CDR3 covers 14 residues. The CDR3 sequence is CASSSQGPTDTQYF. The CDR3 coding sequence is TGTGCCAGCAGCTCGCAGGGTCCCACAGATACGCAGTATTTT.

The chain carries TRBV5-1 and TRBJ1-6; TRBD1 is a possible D gene (6 bases). The CDR3 contains 14 residues. The germline V and J ends were trimmed by 4 bases and 5 bases, with 10 bases remaining between them. Germline loops: CDR1 SGHRS, CDR2 YFSETQ. The CDR3 protein is CASSADRNNSPLHF. Written as DNA, the CDR3 is TGCGCCAGCAGCGCGGACAGAAATAATTCACCCCTCCACTTT.

V and J are TRBV27 and TRBJ1-4, with 7 bases identical to TRBD1. The V gene's germline CDR1 is MNHEY and CDR2 SMNVEV (reference sequence). This CDR3 has 14 residues. V dropped 5 bases and J dropped 5; count of bases not matched to a gene: 5. Here the CDR3 reads CASSPQTGNEKLFF. DNA for the CDR3: TGTGCCAGCAGTCCACAGACAGGGAATGAAAAACTGTTTTTT.

This chain links TRBV5-1 with TRBJ2-2; no firm D call. V dropped 5 bases and J dropped 1 base, with 9 bases sitting between them. CDR1 is SGHRS and CDR2 is YFSETQ in the germline V gene. This CDR3 is 14 amino acids long. CDR3 coding DNA: TGCGCCAGCAGGCGAGACTTGAACACCGGGGAGCTGTTTTTT. This codes for CASRRDLNTGELFF.

The chain joins TRBV19 to TRBJ1-1; TRBD1 might be the D (6 bases). Germline CDR1 is LNHDA and CDR2 is SQIVND (reference sequence). V was pared by 5 bases and J by 5 bases, with 18 bases between. This CDR3 is 15 amino acids long. DNA of the CDR3: TGTGCCAGTAGTCTTTCTACGGGGGGCAGGACTGAAGCTTTCTTT. Its translation: CASSLSTGGRTEAFF.

The rearrangement links TRBV5-6 to TRBJ2-2; TRBD1 might be the D (7 bases). The ends were cut back, 4 bases at V and 5 bases at J, with 15 bases in the middle. The CDR3 consists of 15 residues. From germline, CDR1 is SGHDT and CDR2 YYEEEE. The CDR3 DNA is TGTGCCAGCAGCGGAGGGGACAGAAGGACCGGGGAGCTGTTTTTT. Amino acids: CASSGGDRRTGELFF.

The chain carries TRBV11-2 and TRBJ2-7; 8 bases align to TRBD1. J gave up 6 bases and V 5 bases, and 6 bases lay outside the gene matches. The CDR3 consists of 13 residues. Germline-derived CDR1 and CDR2 are SGHAT and FQNNGV. The CDR3, as DNA: TGTGCCAGCAGCGTAACAGGGGGTCGCGAGCAGTACTTC. Protein: CASSVTGGREQYF.

The J gene is TRBJ2-1, the V gene TRBV5-1; tentative D call: TRBD1 (5 bases). The CDR3 has 15 residues. With 2 bases removed from V and 7 bases from J, the gap between germline ends came to 16 bases. From germline, CDR1 is SGHRS and CDR2 YFSETQ. DNA of the CDR3: TGCGCCAGCAGCTTAGAGGCAGGGTCACGGAATGAGCAGTTCTTC. Amino acids: CASSLEAGSRNEQFF.

This chain joins TRBV7-2 and TRBJ2-2, with no clear D. This CDR3 comprises 12 residues. Germline V gene lookup returns CDR1 SGHTA and CDR2 FQGNSA. The V and J ends lost 5 bases and 2 bases respectively, with 3 bases between them. The CDR3 region is CASSLNTGELFF. DNA of the CDR3: TGTGCCAGCAGCCTAAACACCGGGGAGCTGTTTTTT. The full variable domain, its missing parts supplied by reference TRBV7-2 and TRBJ2-2, is GAGVSQSPSNKVTEKGKDVELRCDPISGHTALYWYRQSLGQGLEFLIYFQGNSAPDKSGLPSDRFSAERTGGSVSTLTIQRTQQEDSAVYLCASSLNTGELFFGEGSRLTVL.

The V gene is TRBV7-9, the J gene TRBJ1-1; D gene unclear. Per the germline V gene, CDR1 is SEHNR and CDR2 is FQNEAQ (reference sequence). The V gene lost 3 bases and the J gene lost 6 bases, with 14 bases spanning the gap. The CDR3 loop spans 14 amino acids. The CDR3 here is CASSLSGYAPEAFF. The CDR3 DNA reads as TGTGCCAGCAGCTTGTCCGGTTATGCACCTGAAGCTTTCTTT.

This chain joins TRBV6-5 and TRBJ1-6; 7 nucleotides align to TRBD1. Germline V gives CDR1 MNHEY, CDR2 SVGAGI. V trimming: 6 bases; J trimming: 6 bases; junction bases outside the gene matches: 2. The CDR3 is 13 amino acids. The CDR3 bases are TGTGCCAGCAGACGGGACAGTAATTCACCCCTCCACTTT. This codes for CASRRDSNSPLHF.

As for this clone: The junction differs from germline at one of its ends, possibly a read error. The rearrangement joins TRBV7-2 to TRBJ2-5; 12 bases align to TRBD2. Germline CDR1 SGHTA, CDR2 FQGNSA. There are 15 residues in the CDR3. The CDR3 loop reads CASSLAGGPGETQYF. CDR3 in DNA: TGTGCCAGCAGCCTAGCGGGAGGGCCGGGGGAGACCCAGTACTTC.

J is TRBJ1-3 and V is TRBV6-5, with D perhaps matching TRBD1 (6 bases). The CDR3 is made up of 15 amino acids. Trimming took 5 bases from V and 0 from J, leaving 11 bases between them. Germline CDR1 is MNHEY and CDR2 is SVGAGI. The CDR3 nucleotides read TGTGCCAGCAGTAATAGGGACATCTCTGGAAACACCATATATTTT. It translates to CASSNRDISGNTIYF.

This rearrangement joins TRBV25-1 to TRBJ1-1; D unresolved. This CDR3 spans 11 amino acids. V was shortened by 1 base and J by 7 bases, with 4 bases between the two germline ends. Germline V CDR1 and CDR2: MGHDK, SYGVNS. The CDR3 spells CASSEFGEAFF. The DNA for the CDR3 is TGTGCCAGCAGTGAATTCGGTGAAGCTTTCTTT.

This clone was picked up a small number of times. The V and J genes are TRBV2 and TRBJ2-7, with TRBD2 identical over 11 bases. Germline lookup yields CDR1 SNHLY and CDR2 FYNNEI. V trimming: 6 bases; J trimming: 5 bases; junction bases outside the gene matches: 9. The CDR3 consists of 15 residues. The CDR3 loop reads CASRETSGVPNEQYF. CDR3 sequence (DNA): TGTGCCAGCAGAGAGACTAGCGGGGTTCCCAACGAGCAGTACTTC.

V gene TRBV9 combines with J gene TRBJ2-3, with 9 positions matching TRBD2. Germline V gives CDR1 SGDLS, CDR2 YYNGEE. Losses at the gene ends were 0 bases for V and 1 base for J; bases not matched to a gene: 3. There are 16 residues in the CDR3. The CDR3 region has the DNA TGTGCCAGCAGCGTAGCCTCTAGCGGGGGCACAGATACGCAGTATTTT. Protein sequence: CASSVASSGGTDTQYF.

A single count supports this clone. The rearrangement links TRBV6-1 to TRBJ2-7; 9 positions match TRBD1. Germline V CDR1 and CDR2: MNHNS, SASEGT. V lost 3 bases and J lost 3; bases outside the gene matches: 3. The CDR3 spans 14 residues. The CDR3 reads CASSEGQGIYEQYF. Written as DNA, the CDR3 is TGTGCCAGCAGTGAGGGACAGGGCATCTACGAGCAGTACTTC.

J is TRBJ2-2 and V is TRBV28, with 9 bases lining up with TRBD1. Germline V CDR1 and CDR2: MDHEN, SYDVKM. CDR3 size: 15 residues. V lost 3 bases to trimming and J lost 6 bases; unmatched junction nucleotides: 5. Written as DNA, the CDR3 is TGTGCCAGCAGTTTTGGGGACAGGGTTTCCGGGGAGCTGTTTTTT. Encoded protein: CASSFGDRVSGELFF. The whole variable domain, remainder taken from reference TRBV28 and TRBJ2-2, is DVKVTQSSRYLVKRTGEKVFLECVQDMDHENMFWYRQDPGLGLRLIYFSYDVKMKEKGDIPEGYSVSREKKERFSLILESASTNQTSMYLCASSFGDRVSGELFFGEGSRLTVL.

This clone was seen a handful of times. The J gene is TRBJ2-5, the V gene TRBV7-6; D ambiguous. The germline CDR1 and CDR2 sequences are SGHVS and FNYEAQ. The V end lost 1 base, the J end lost 1 base, and 4 bases lay between the germline ends. The CDR3 has 13 residues. CDR3 DNA: TGTGCCAGCAGCTTAGGGCTCCAAGAGACCCAGTACTTC. Protein: CASSLGLQETQYF.

The chain is built from TRBV11-2 and TRBJ2-7; D gene ambiguous. Deletions cut 0 bases from V and 3 bases from J, with 9 bases between. The V gene's germline CDR1 is SGHAT and CDR2 FQNNGV. The CDR3 has 14 amino acids. The CDR3 is CASSLDDWHYEQYF. CDR3 bases: TGTGCCAGCAGCTTAGACGACTGGCACTACGAGCAGTACTTC.

The chain is built from TRBV6-6 and TRBJ2-3; 7 nucleotides line up with TRBD2. The CDR3 consists of 16 residues. The V segment lost 0 bases and the J segment 2 bases; nucleotides outside the gene matches: 5. CDR1 is MNHNY and CDR2 is SVGAGI in the germline V gene (reference sequence). Written as DNA, the CDR3 is TGTGCCAGCAGTTACTCAACCAGCGGGACCACAGATACGCAGTATTTT. It is translated as CASSYSTSGTTDTQYF.